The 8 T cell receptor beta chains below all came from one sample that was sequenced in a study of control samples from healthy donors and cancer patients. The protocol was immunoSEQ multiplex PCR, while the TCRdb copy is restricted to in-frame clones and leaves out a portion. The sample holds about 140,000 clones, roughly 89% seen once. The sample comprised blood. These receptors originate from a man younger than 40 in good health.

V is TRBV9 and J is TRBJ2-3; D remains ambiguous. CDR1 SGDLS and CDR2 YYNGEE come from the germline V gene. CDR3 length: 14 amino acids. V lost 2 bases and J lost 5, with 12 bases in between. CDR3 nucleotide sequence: TGTGCCAGCAGCGTCGACCCCCGCCTAGATACGCAGTATTTT. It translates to CASSVDPRLDTQYF.

The chain's CDR3 is CSASSGLRRLDTIYF. As DNA, the CDR3 is TGCAGTGCTAGTAGTGGTTTGCGCAGGTTGGACACCATATATTTT. V gene TRBV20-1 combines with J gene TRBJ1-3; no firm D call. The germline V and J ends were trimmed by 3 bases and 8 bases, with 20 bases remaining between them. Looked up from germline, CDR1 is DFQATT and CDR2 is SNEGSKA (reference sequence). This CDR3 has 15 amino acids.

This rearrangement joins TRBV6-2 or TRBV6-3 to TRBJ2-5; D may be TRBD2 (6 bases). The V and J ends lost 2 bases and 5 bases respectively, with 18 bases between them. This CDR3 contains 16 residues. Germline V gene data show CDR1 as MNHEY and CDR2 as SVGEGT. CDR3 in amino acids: CASSYPTLGGWETQYF. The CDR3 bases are TGTGCCAGCAGTTACCCAACACTGGGGGGTTGGGAGACCCAGTACTTC.

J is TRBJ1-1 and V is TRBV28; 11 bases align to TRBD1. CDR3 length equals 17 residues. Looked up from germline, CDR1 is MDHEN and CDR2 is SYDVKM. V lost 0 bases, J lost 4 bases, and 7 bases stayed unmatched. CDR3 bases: TGTGCCAGCAGTTTATGGCCGGGACAGGGGGTTTTCACTGAAGCTTTCTTT. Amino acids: CASSLWPGQGVFTEAFF.

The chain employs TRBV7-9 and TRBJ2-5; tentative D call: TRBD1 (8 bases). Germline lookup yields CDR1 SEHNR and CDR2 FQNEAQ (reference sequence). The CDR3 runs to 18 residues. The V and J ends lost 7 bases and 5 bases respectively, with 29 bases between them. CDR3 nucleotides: TGTGCCAGCACCTCGGGGACAGGCGGCGGGAGAGGGGTCGAGACCCAGTACTTC. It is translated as CASTSGTGGGRGVETQYF.

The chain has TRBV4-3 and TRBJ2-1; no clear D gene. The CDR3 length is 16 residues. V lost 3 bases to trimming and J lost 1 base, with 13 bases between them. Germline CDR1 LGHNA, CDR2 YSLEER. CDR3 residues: CASSHLILGSYNEQFF. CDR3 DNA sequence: TGCGCCAGCAGCCACCTCATCCTGGGTTCCTACAATGAGCAGTTCTTC.

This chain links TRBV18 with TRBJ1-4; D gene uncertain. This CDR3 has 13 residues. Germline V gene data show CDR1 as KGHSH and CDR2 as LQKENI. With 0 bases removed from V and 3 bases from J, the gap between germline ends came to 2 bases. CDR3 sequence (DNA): TGTGCCAGCTCACCACCCCCTAATGAAAAACTGTTTTTT. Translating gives CASSPPPNEKLFF. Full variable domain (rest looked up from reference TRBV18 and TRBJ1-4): NAGVMQNPRHLVRRRGQEARLRCSPMKGHSHVYWYRQLPEEGLKFMVYLQKENIIDESGMPKERFSAEFPKEGPSILRIQQVVRGDSAAYFCASSPPPNEKLFFGSGTQLSVL.

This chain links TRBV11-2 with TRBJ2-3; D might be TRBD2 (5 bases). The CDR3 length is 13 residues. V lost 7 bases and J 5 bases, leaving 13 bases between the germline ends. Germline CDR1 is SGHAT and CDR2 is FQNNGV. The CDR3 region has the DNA TGTGCCAGCAAACAAAGGAGCGGAGATACGCAGTATTTT. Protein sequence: CASKQRSGDTQYF.